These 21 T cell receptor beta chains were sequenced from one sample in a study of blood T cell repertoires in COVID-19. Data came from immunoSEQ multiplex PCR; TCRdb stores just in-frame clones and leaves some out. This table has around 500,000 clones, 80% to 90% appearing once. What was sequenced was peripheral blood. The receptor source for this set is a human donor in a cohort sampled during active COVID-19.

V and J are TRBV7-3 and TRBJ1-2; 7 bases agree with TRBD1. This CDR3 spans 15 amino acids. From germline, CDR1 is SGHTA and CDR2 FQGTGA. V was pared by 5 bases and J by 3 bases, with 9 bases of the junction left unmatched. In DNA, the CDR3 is TGTGCCAGCAGCCCGGCAGGGGGTAGGGACTATGGCTACACCTTC. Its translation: CASSPAGGRDYGYTF.

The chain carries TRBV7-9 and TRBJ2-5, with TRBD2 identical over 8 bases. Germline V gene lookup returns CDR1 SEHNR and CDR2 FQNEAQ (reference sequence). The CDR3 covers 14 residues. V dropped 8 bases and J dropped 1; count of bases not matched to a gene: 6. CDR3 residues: CASVSGGGQETQYF. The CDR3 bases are TGTGCCAGCGTCTCCGGGGGGGGCCAAGAGACCCAGTACTTC.

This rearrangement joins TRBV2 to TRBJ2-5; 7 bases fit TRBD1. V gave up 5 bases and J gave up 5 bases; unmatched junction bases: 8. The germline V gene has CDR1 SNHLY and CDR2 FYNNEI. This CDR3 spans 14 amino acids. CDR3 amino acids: CASSTNRGVETQYF. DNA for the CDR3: TGTGCCAGCAGTACAAACAGGGGAGTCGAGACCCAGTACTTC.

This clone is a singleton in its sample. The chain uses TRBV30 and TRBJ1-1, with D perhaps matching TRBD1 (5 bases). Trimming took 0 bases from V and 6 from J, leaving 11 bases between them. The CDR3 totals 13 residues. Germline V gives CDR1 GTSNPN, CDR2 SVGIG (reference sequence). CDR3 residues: CAWSVHEGAEAFF. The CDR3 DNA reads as TGTGCCTGGAGTGTCCACGAAGGGGCTGAAGCTTTCTTT.

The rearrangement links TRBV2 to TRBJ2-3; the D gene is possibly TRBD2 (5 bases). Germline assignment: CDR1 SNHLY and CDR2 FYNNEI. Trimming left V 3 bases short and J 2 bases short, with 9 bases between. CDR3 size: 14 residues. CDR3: CASSDWENTDTQYF. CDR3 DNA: TGTGCCAGCAGTGATTGGGAGAACACAGATACGCAGTATTTT.

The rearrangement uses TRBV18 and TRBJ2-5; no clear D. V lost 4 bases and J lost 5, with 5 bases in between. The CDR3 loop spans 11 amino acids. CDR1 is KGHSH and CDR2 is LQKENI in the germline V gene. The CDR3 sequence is CASSQEETQYF. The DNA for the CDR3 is TGTGCCAGCTCACAGGAGGAGACCCAGTACTTC.

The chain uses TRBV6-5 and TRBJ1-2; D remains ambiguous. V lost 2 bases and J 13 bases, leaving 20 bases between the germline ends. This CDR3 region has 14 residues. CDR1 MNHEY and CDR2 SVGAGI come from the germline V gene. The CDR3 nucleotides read TGTGCCAGCAGTTACCTGGGTCTCCGGAGCGGTTGCACCTTC. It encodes CASSYLGLRSGCTF.

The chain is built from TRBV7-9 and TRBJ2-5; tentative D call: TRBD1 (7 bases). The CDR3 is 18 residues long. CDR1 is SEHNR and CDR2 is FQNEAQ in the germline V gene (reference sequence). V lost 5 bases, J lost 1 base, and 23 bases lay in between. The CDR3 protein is CASSQVEGAAVLQETQYF. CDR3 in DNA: TGTGCCAGCAGCCAGGTGGAGGGGGCGGCTGTTCTCCAAGAGACCCAGTACTTC.

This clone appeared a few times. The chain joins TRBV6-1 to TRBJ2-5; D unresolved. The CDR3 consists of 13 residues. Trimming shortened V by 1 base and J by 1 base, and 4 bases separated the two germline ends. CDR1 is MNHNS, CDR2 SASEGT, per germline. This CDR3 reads CASSEGSQETQYF. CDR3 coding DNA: TGTGCCAGCAGTGAAGGCAGCCAAGAGACCCAGTACTTC.

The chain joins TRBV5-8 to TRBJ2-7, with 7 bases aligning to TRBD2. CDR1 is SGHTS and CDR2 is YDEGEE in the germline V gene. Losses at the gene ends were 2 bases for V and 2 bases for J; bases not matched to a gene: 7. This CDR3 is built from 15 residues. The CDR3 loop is CASSFGLGSPYEQYF. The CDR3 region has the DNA TGTGCCAGCAGCTTCGGACTAGGAAGTCCCTACGAGCAGTACTTC.

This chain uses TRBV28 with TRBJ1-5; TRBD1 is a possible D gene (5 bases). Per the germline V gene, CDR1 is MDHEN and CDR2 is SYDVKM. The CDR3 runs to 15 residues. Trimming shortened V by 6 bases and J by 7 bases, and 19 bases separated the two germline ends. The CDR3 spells CASRTPTDHRQPQHF. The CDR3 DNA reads TGTGCCAGCAGAACTCCGACAGATCATAGGCAGCCCCAGCATTTT.

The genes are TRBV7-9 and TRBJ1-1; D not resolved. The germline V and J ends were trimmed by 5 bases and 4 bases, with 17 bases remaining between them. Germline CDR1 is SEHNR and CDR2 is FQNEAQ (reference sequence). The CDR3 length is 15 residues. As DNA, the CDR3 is TGTGCCAGCAGCCCGCAGTCGGGTTTAATCACTGAAGCTTTCTTT. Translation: CASSPQSGLITEAFF.

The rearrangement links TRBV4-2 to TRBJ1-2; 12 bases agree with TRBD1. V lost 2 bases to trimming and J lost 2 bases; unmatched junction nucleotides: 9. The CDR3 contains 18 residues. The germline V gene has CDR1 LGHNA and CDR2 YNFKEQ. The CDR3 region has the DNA TGTGCCAGCAGCCAACAACCCGGGACAGGGGGCTCCAACTATGGCTACACCTTC. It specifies CASSQQPGTGGSNYGYTF.

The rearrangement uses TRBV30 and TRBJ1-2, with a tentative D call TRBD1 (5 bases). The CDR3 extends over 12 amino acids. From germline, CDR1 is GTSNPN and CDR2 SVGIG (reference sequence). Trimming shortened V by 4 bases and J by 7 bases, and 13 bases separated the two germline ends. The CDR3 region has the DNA TGTGCCTGGACTTTATCAGGGTCTGGCTACACCTTC. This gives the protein CAWTLSGSGYTF.

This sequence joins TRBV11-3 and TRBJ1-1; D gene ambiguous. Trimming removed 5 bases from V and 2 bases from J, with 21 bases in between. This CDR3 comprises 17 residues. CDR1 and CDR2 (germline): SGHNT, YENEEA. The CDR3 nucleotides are TGTGCCAGCAGCCAATCAGGTTGGCGGGTGCGAAACACTGAAGCTTTCTTT. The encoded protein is CASSQSGWRVRNTEAFF.

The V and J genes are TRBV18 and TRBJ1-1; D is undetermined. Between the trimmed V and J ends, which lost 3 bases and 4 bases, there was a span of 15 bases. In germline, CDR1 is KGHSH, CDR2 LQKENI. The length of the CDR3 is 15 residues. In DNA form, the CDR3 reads TGTGCCAGCTCACCCCAGAGTGTGGAGGGCACTGAAGCTTTCTTT. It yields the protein CASSPQSVEGTEAFF.

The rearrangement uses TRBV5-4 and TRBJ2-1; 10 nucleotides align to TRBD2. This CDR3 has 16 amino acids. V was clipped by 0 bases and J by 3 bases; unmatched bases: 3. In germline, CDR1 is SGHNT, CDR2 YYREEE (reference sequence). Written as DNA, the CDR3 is TGTGCCAGCAGCTTGGCTAGCGGGAGTATCTACAATGAGCAGTTCTTC. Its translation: CASSLASGSIYNEQFF. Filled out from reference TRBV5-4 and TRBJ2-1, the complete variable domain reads ETGVTQSPTHLIKTRGQQVTLRCSSQSGHNTVSWYQQALGQGPQFIFQYYREEENGRGNFPPRFSGLQFPNYSSELNVNALELDDSALYLCASSLASGSIYNEQFFGPGTRLTVL.

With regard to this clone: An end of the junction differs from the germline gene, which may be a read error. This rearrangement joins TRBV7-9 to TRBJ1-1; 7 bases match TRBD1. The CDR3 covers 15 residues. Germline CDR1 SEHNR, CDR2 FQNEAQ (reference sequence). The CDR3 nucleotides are TGTGCCAGCAGCTCATGGGACAGAGTGAAGACTGAAGCTTTCTTT. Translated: CASSSWDRVKTEAFF.

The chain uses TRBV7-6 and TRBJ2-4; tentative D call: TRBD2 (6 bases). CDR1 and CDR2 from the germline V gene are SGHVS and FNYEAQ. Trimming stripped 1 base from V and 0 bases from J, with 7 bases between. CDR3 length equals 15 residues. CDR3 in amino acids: CASSLGGEAKNIQYF. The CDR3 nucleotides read TGTGCCAGCAGCTTAGGCGGGGAAGCCAAAAACATTCAGTACTTC.

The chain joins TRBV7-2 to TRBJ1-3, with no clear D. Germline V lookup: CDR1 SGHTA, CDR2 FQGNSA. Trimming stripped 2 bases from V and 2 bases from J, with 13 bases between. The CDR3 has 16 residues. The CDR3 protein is CASSLPEAGTGNTIYF. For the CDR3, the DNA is TGTGCCAGCAGCTTACCTGAGGCGGGGACTGGAAACACCATATATTTT.

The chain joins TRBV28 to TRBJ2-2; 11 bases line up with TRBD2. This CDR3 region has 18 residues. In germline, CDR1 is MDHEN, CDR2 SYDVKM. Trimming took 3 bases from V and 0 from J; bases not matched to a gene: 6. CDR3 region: CASSFLRLAGSNTGELFF. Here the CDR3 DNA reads TGTGCCAGCAGTTTTTTACGACTAGCGGGGTCGAACACCGGGGAGCTGTTTTTT.